This TCR beta chain is drawn from a study of blood T cell repertoires in COVID-19. Germline loops: CDR1 MNHNY, CDR2 SVGAGI (reference sequence). CDR3 size: 11 residues. Trimming left V 6 bases short and J 8 bases short, with 7 bases between. In the authors' methods: From reference gene primer amplification, estimates of nucleated cell counts were derived. Profiled with immunoSEQ multiplex PCR; TCRdb holds only in-frame clones, not every one. That table is the source of V, J and clone size, and D and trimming were worked out from the DNA. The sample includes fewer than 400,000 clones, 85% of them seen just once.

V is TRBV6-6 and J is TRBJ1-4; D gene uncertain. The TCR comes from a woman under 30 with acute or convalescent COVID-19. Source material: peripheral blood. The CDR3, as DNA: TGTGCCAGCAGAACCGGGGAAAAACTGTTTTTT. This encodes CASRTGEKLFF.